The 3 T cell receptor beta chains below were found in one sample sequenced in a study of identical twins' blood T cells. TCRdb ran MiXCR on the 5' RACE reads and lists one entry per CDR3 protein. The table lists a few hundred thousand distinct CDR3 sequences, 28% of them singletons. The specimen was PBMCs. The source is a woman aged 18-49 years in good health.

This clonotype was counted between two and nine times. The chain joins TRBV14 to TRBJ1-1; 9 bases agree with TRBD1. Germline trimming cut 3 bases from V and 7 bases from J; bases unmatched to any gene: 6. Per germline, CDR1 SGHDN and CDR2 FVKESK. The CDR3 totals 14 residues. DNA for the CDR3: TGTGCCAGCAGCCAGACAGGGGGAAGGGGTGAAGCTTTCTTT. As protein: CASSQTGGRGEAFF. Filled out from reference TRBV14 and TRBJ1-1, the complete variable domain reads EAGVTQFPSHSVIEKGQTVTLRCDPISGHDNLYWYRRVMGKEIKFLLHFVKESKQDESGMPNNRFLAERTGGTYSTLKVQPAELEDSGVYFCASSQTGGRGEAFFGQGTRLTVV.

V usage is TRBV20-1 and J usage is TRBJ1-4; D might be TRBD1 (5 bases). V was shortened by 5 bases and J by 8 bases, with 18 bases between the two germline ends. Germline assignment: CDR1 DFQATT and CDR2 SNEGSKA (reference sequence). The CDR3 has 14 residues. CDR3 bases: TGCAGTGCTGTAAACATGGGGCAGTGGGAAAAACTGTTTTTT. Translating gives CSAVNMGQWEKLFF.

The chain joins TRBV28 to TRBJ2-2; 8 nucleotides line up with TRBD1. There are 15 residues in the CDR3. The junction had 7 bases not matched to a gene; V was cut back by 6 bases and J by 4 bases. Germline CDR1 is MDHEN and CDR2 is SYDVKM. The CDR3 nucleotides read TGTGCCAGCAGAAGTAAAACAGGGGGCACCGGGGAGCTGTTTTTT. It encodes CASRSKTGGTGELFF.